Presented here are 7 T cell receptor beta chains from one specimen sequenced in a study of T cell repertoires in ileal Crohn's disease. Some clones are missing from TCRdb's copy, which holds only in-frame ones; the method was immunoSEQ multiplex PCR. Among 16,000 or so clones listed, approximately 92% were seen once. Time point meaning: inflamed ileum from the surgical specimen. The sequencing input was ileal tissue. The receptors originated from an adult with Crohn's disease.

This rearrangement joins TRBV6-5 to TRBJ1-2; perhaps TRBD1 as D (6 bases). Germline lookup yields CDR1 MNHEY and CDR2 SVGAGI. V was pared by 1 base and J by 2 bases, with 11 bases between. This CDR3 region has 15 residues. The CDR3 DNA reads as TGTGCCAGCAGTTACTTTTGGACAGAGAACTATGGCTACACCTTC. It codes for CASSYFWTENYGYTF.

The chain carries TRBV6-1 and TRBJ1-5; D perhaps matches TRBD1 (6 bases). V was trimmed by 5 bases and J by 5 bases, leaving 7 bases between them. Germline loops: CDR1 MNHNS, CDR2 SASEGT. The CDR3 is 12 residues long. The CDR3 DNA is TGTGCCAGCAGTTCAGGGGATCAGCCCCAGCATTTT. Its protein is CASSSGDQPQHF.

V and J are TRBV6-1 and TRBJ2-5; 7 positions agree with TRBD2. The CDR3 extends over 17 amino acids. The germline V gene encodes CDR1 MNHNS and CDR2 SASEGT. Trimming cost V 3 bases and J 3 bases; bases outside gene matches: 13. The CDR3 spells CASSEGWASGSEETQYF. The CDR3 region has the DNA TGTGCCAGCAGTGAGGGTTGGGCTAGCGGTTCGGAAGAGACCCAGTACTTC.

The genes are TRBV5-1 and TRBJ2-3; 11 bases fit TRBD1. The CDR3 runs to 15 residues. The V gene end was trimmed by 2 bases and the J gene end by 4 bases; junction bases not matched to a gene: 3. Germline V lookup: CDR1 SGHRS, CDR2 YFSETQ. The CDR3 nucleotides are TGCGCCAGCAGCTTAGGGACAGGGGGGGCAGATACGCAGTATTTT. Its protein is CASSLGTGGADTQYF.

The chain has TRBV29-1 and TRBJ2-3, with a possible D match to TRBD2 (5 bases). Germline CDR1 reads SQVTM; CDR2 reads ANQGSEA. Trimming took off 4 bases at V and 0 bases at J, with 14 bases between the two ends. This CDR3 is 15 amino acids long. Here the CDR3 DNA reads TGCAGCGTTGGCCAGCGGAAGTCTAGCACAGATACGCAGTATTTT. It codes for CSVGQRKSSTDTQYF.

This chain uses TRBV29-1 with TRBJ2-7, with 9 bases identical to TRBD1. Germline CDR1 is SQVTM and CDR2 is ANQGSEA. The CDR3 totals 17 residues. The junction had 14 bases not matched to a gene; V was cut back by 5 bases and J by 0 bases. DNA for the CDR3: TGCAGCGTTTTTGGGGGGGGACAGGGCCCGTCCTCCTACGAGCAGTACTTC. Protein: CSVFGGGQGPSSYEQYF.

V gene TRBV6-5 combines with J gene TRBJ2-1; D possibly corresponds to TRBD2 (5 bases). Trimming took off 2 bases at V and 10 bases at J, with 6 bases between the two ends. The length of the CDR3 is 11 residues. The germline V gene has CDR1 MNHEY and CDR2 SVGAGI. The CDR3 sequence: CASSYGGEQFF. The DNA of the CDR3 is TGTGCCAGCAGTTACGGCGGGGAGCAGTTCTTC.